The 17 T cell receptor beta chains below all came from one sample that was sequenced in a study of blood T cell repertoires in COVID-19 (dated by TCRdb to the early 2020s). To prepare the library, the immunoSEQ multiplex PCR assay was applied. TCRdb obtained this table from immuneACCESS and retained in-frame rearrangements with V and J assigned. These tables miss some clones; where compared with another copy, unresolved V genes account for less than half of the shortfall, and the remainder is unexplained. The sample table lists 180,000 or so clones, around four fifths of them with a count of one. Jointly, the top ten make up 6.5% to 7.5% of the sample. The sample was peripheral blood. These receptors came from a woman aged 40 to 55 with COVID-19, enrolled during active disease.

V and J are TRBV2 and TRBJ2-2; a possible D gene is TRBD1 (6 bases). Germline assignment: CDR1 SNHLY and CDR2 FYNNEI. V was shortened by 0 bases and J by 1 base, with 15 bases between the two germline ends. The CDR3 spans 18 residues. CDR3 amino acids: CASSEALRNRVNTGELFF. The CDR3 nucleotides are TGTGCCAGCAGTGAAGCGCTTCGGAACAGGGTGAACACCGGGGAGCTGTTTTTT.

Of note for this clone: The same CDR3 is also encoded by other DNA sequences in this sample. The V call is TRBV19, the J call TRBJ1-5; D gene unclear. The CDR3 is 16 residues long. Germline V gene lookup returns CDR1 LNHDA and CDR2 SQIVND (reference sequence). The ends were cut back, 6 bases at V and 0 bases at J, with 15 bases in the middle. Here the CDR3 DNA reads TGTGCCAGTAGCGGAGGGAGGGCTAATAGCAATCAGCCCCAGCATTTT. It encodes CASSGGRANSNQPQHF.

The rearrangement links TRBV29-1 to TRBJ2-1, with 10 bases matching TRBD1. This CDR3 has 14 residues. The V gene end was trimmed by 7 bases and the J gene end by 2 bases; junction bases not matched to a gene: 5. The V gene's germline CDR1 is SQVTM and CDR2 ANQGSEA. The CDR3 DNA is TGCAGCGGCCTCGGACAGGGGGCCTACAATGAGCAGTTCTTC. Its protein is CSGLGQGAYNEQFF.

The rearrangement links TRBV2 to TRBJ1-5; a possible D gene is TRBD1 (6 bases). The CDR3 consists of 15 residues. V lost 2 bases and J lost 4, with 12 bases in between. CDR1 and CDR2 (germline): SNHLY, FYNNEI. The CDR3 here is CASSESGVKNQPQHF. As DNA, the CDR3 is TGTGCCAGCAGTGAATCAGGGGTTAAGAATCAGCCCCAGCATTTT.

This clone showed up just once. In nucleotides, the CDR3 is TGTGCCAGCAGTTTTCAGGGAATGGGTGAAAAACTGTTTTTT. The encoded protein is CASSFQGMGEKLFF. V and J are TRBV27 and TRBJ1-4; D may be TRBD1 (5 bases). The CDR3 contains 14 residues. Germline CDR1 and CDR2: MNHEY and SMNVEV (reference sequence). The V and J ends lost 3 bases and 7 bases respectively, with 12 bases between them.

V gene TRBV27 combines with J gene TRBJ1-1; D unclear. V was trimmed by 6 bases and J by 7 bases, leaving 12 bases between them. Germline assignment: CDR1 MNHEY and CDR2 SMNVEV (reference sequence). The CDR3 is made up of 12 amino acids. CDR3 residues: CASRRAPGEAFF. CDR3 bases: TGTGCCAGCAGGAGGGCCCCGGGTGAAGCTTTCTTT.

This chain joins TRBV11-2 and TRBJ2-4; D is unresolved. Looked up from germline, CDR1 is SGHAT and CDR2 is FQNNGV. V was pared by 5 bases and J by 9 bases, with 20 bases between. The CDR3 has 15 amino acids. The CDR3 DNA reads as TGTGCCAGCAGCCCAAACTATGGGTTAAAGCTCATTCAGTACTTC. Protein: CASSPNYGLKLIQYF.

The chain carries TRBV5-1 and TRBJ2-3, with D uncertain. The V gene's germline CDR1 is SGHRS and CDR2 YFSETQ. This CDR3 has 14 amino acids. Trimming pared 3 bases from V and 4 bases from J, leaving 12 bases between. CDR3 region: CASSSSLTADTQYF. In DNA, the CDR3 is TGCGCCAGCAGCTCTTCCTTAACTGCAGATACGCAGTATTTT. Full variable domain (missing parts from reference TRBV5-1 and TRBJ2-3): KAGVTQTPRYLIKTRGQQVTLSCSPISGHRSVSWYQQTPGQGLQFLFEYFSETQRNKGNFPGRFSGRQFSNSRSEMNVSTLELGDSALYLCASSSSLTADTQYFGPGTRLTVL.

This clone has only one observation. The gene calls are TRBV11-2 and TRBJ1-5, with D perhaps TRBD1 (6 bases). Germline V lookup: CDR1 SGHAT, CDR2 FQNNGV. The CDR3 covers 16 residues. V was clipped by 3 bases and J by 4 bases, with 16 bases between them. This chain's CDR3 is CASSFSGQNPNQPQHF. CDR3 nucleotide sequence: TGTGCCAGCAGCTTCTCTGGACAGAATCCGAATCAGCCCCAGCATTTT.

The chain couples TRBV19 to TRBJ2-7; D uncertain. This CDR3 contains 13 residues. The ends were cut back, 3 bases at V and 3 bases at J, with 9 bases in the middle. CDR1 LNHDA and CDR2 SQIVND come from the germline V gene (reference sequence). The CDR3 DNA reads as TGTGCCAGTAGTATTGGGCCCTACTACGAGCAGTACTTC. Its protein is CASSIGPYYEQYF.

This CDR3 reads CASSVDPESGNTIYF. In nucleotides, the CDR3 is TGTGCCAGCAGCGTAGACCCTGAGTCGGGAAACACCATATATTTT. This sequence joins TRBV9 and TRBJ1-3; D remains unclear. This CDR3 region has 15 residues. CDR1 and CDR2 from the germline V gene are SGDLS and YYNGEE. Trimming cost V 0 bases and J 4 bases, with 11 bases left between them.

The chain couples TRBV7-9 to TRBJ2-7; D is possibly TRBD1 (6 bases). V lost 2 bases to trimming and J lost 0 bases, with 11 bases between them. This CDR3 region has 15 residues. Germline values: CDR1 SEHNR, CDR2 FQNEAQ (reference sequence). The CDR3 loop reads CASSLQGSISYEQYF. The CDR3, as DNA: TGTGCCAGCAGCTTACAGGGGTCGATCTCCTACGAGCAGTACTTC. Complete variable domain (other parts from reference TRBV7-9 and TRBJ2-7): DTGVSQNPRHKITKRGQNVTFRCDPISEHNRLYWYRQTLGQGPEFLTYFQNEAQLEKSRLLSDRFSAERPKGSFSTLEIQRTEQGDSAMYLCASSLQGSISYEQYFGPGTRLTVT.

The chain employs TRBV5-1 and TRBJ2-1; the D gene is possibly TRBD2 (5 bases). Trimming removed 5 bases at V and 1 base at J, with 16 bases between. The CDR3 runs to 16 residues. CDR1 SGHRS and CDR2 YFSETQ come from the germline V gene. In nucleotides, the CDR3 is TGCGCCAGCAGTCCGTATAGCGTCCGGTCCTACAATGAGCAGTTCTTC. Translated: CASSPYSVRSYNEQFF.

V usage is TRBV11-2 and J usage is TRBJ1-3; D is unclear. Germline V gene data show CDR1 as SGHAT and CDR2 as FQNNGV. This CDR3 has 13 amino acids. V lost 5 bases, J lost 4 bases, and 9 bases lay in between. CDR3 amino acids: CASSGPGGNTIYF. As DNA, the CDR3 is TGTGCCAGCAGCGGTCCGGGGGGAAACACCATATATTTT.

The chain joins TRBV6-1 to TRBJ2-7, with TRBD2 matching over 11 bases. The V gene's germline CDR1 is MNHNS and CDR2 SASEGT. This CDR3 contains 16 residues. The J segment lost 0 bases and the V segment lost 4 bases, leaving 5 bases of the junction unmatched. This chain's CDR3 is CASSAWGLADSYEQYF. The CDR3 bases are TGTGCCAGCAGTGCCTGGGGACTAGCGGACTCCTACGAGCAGTACTTC.

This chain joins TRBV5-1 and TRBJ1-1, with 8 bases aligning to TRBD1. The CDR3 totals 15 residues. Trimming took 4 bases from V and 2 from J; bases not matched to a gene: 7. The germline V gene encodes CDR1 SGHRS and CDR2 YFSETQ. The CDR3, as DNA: TGCGCCAGCAGCCACGGGACAGGCATCAACACTGAAGCTTTCTTT. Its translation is CASSHGTGINTEAFF. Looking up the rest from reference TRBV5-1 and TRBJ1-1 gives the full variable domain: KAGVTQTPRYLIKTRGQQVTLSCSPISGHRSVSWYQQTPGQGLQFLFEYFSETQRNKGNFPGRFSGRQFSNSRSEMNVSTLELGDSALYLCASSHGTGINTEAFFGQGTRLTVV.

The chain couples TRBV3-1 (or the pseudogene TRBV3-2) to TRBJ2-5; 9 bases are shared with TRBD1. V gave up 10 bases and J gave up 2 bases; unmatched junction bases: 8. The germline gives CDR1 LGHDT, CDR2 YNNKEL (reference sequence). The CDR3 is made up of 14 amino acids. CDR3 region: CATYRQGGQETQYF. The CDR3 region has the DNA TGTGCCACTTATCGACAGGGGGGACAAGAGACCCAGTACTTC.